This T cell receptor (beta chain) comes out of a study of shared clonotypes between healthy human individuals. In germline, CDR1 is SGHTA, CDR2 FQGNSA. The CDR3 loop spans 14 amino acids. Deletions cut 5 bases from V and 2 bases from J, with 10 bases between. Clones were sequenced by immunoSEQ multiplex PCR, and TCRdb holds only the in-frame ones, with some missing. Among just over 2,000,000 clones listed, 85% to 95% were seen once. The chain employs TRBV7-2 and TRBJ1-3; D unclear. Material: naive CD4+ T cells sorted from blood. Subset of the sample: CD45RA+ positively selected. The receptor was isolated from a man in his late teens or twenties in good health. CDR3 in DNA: TGTGCCAGCAGCCTACAGTTTACTGGAAACACCATATATTTT. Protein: CASSLQFTGNTIYF.